What follows are 21 T cell receptor beta chains derived from one specimen sequenced in a study of T cells in Graves' hyperthyroidism and ophthalmopathy. Amplified TCR beta CDR3 regions came from RNA transcripts. The primer set for the first-round RT-PCR of the TCR CDR3 was HTBI. TCRdb re-called the multiplex PCR reads with MiXCR, one entry per CDR3 protein. In the table there are 340,000 or so distinct CDR3 sequences, 15% to 20% of which are singletons. Sequencing input: blood. The receptors originated from a woman aged 45-65 years with Graves' hyperthyroidism.

In this sample, this clonotype turned up many times. The rearrangement joins TRBV7-3 to TRBJ1-1; no firm D call. CDR1 and CDR2 (germline): SGHTA, FQGTGA. The CDR3 is made up of 13 amino acids. Trimming left V 5 bases short and J 5 bases short, with 12 bases between. CDR3 sequence: CASSITPGTEAFF. Written as DNA, the CDR3 is TGTGCCAGCAGCATTACTCCGGGGACTGAAGCTTTCTTT.

To note about this clonotype: A read error may account for a junction end that differs from germline. The chain is built from TRBV3-1 and TRBJ1-2; maybe TRBD1 (5 bases). The CDR3 consists of 14 residues. Looked up from germline, CDR1 is LGHDT and CDR2 is YNNKEL (reference sequence). The chain's CDR3 is CASNQDRLFRGYTF. CDR3 DNA sequence: TGTGCCAGCAACCAAGACAGACTTTTCCGTGGCTACACCTTC. Variable domain in full (rest from reference TRBV3-1 and TRBJ1-2): DTAVSQTPKYLVTQMGNDKSIKCEQNLGHDTMYWYKQDSKKFLKIMFSYNNKELIINETVPNRFSPKSPDKAHLNLHINSLELGDSAVYFCASNQDRLFRGYTFGSGTRLTVV.

V and J are TRBV24-1 and TRBJ2-3; D gene ambiguous. CDR3 length: 14 residues. Germline assignment: CDR1 KGHDR and CDR2 SFDVKD. V lost 1 base and J lost 0, with 4 bases in between. The DNA of the CDR3 is TGTGCCACCAGTGATTTTGACAGCACAGATACGCAGTATTTT. The encoded protein is CATSDFDSTDTQYF.

This clonotype was observed a few times. V is TRBV4-1 and J is TRBJ1-5; 8 positions match TRBD1. Per the germline V gene, CDR1 is MGHRA and CDR2 is YSYEKL. With 4 bases clipped from V and 6 bases from J, the junction kept 8 bases outside the gene matches. The CDR3 runs 15 residues. DNA for the CDR3: TGCGCCAGCAGCCCAACATTAACAGGGGGTCAGCCCCAGCATTTT. Its protein product is CASSPTLTGGQPQHF.

Notes on this clonotype: This may arise from a read error, as a much more abundant clone is one base away. The CDR3 sequence: CASSSRGVYGHTF. CDR3 bases: TGTGCCAGCAGTTCGAGAGGGGTCTATGGCCACACCTTC. This chain links TRBV6-5 with TRBJ1-2; D perhaps matches TRBD1 (5 bases). The CDR3 has 13 amino acids. Germline CDR1 and CDR2: MNHEY and SVGAGI.

This clonotype appeared many times. The chain recombines TRBV12-3 or TRBV12-4 with TRBJ2-3; D remains unclear. This CDR3 is 14 amino acids long. Trimming cost V 1 base and J 2 bases, with 7 bases left between them. In DNA form, the CDR3 reads TGTGCCAGCAGTTTAGGGTCCCACACAGATACGCAGTATTTT. As protein: CASSLGSHTDTQYF.

At least ten counts were recorded for this clonotype. V usage is TRBV20-1 and J usage is TRBJ2-1; 7 bases are shared with TRBD2. J was trimmed by 3 bases and V by 6 bases; bases with no gene match: 8. The CDR3 runs 14 residues. Germline V lookup: CDR1 DFQATT, CDR2 SNEGSKA (reference sequence). Written as DNA, the CDR3 is TGCAGTGCGCAACCTAGCGGAGGCTACAATGAGCAGTTCTTC. It translates to CSAQPSGGYNEQFF.

In this sample, this clonotype turned up many times. For the CDR3, the DNA is TGTGCCAGCAGTGAACAGGGTACAGGGGCCAACGTCCTGACTTTC. This sequence encodes CASSEQGTGANVLTF. The chain links TRBV6-1 to TRBJ2-6, with D maybe TRBD1 (5 bases). From germline, CDR1 is MNHNS and CDR2 SASEGT. Trimming stripped 2 bases from V and 4 bases from J, with 9 bases between. This CDR3 has 15 amino acids.

The sample holds many counts of this clonotype. The J gene is TRBJ2-1, the V gene TRBV7-3; D may be TRBD1 or TRBD2 (5 bases each). CDR3 length: 12 residues. V lost 5 bases and J lost 6, with 8 bases in between. Germline V gives CDR1 SGHTA, CDR2 FQGTGA. DNA of the CDR3: TGTGCCAGCAGCCATGGGGGCAATGAGCAGTTCTTC. It yields the protein CASSHGGNEQFF.

Concerning this clonotype itself: The CDR3 does not end in the conserved phenylalanine or tryptophan, so this is likely a read error. The chain joins TRBV29-1 to TRBJ1-1, with D maybe TRBD1 (6 bases). The germline CDR1 and CDR2 sequences are SQVTM and ANQGSEA. The V and J ends lost 7 bases and 3 bases respectively, with 18 bases between them. The CDR3 is 14 residues long. The CDR3 DNA reads as TGCAGCGCTAACCGAGAGCAGGGGTACACTGAAGCTTTCCTT. Translation: CSANREQGYTEAFL.

The CDR3 nucleotides read TGTGCCAGCAGCCAAGCCGGGAGAGGAACTAATGAAAAACTGTTTTTT. Residues: CASSQAGRGTNEKLFF. The V call is TRBV3-1, the J call TRBJ1-4, with D uncertain. The V end was cut by 1 base, the J end by 1 base, with 10 bases between. This CDR3 has 16 amino acids. Germline V lookup: CDR1 LGHDT, CDR2 YNNKEL (reference sequence).

This chain links TRBV4-1 with TRBJ2-7, with D maybe TRBD2 (5 bases). The germline V gene encodes CDR1 MGHRA and CDR2 YSYEKL. V was pared by 3 bases and J by 0 bases, with 15 bases between. The CDR3 loop spans 16 amino acids. The CDR3 region is CASSQYGEPSSYEQYF. In nucleotides, the CDR3 is TGCGCCAGCAGCCAGTACGGGGAGCCCAGCTCCTACGAGCAGTACTTC.

The chain recombines TRBV6-1 with TRBJ2-1; 9 nucleotides align to TRBD2. CDR1 is MNHNS, CDR2 SASEGT, per germline. The CDR3 is 15 amino acids. The V segment lost 2 bases and the J segment 10 bases; nucleotides outside the gene matches: 9. The CDR3 loop is CASSESGGRMEEQFF. The CDR3 DNA follows: TGTGCCAGCAGTGAAAGCGGGGGGCGCATGGAGGAGCAGTTCTTC.

This clonotype was found many times. The V gene is TRBV18, the J gene TRBJ2-3; the D gene is possibly TRBD1 (6 bases). The germline V gene has CDR1 KGHSH and CDR2 LQKENI. The CDR3 has 16 residues. V lost 0 bases, J lost 0 bases, and 10 bases lay in between. CDR3 coding DNA: TGTGCCAGCTCACCACCGACAGGATATAGCACAGATACGCAGTATTTT. It specifies CASSPPTGYSTDTQYF.

This clonotype has at least ten counts. The chain employs TRBV18 and TRBJ1-5; 8 bases are a match to TRBD1. The CDR3 length is 14 residues. Trimming removed 1 base from V and 7 bases from J; junction bases left unmatched: 3. Germline lookup yields CDR1 KGHSH and CDR2 LQKENI. CDR3 in amino acids: CASSPQDRDQPQHF. DNA of the CDR3: TGTGCCAGCTCACCACAGGACAGGGACCAGCCCCAGCATTTT.

This clonotype was detected only a few times. This sequence joins TRBV20-1 and TRBJ1-3, with TRBD1 matching 7 bases. There are 14 residues in the CDR3. Unmatched junction bases numbered 5, after V lost 6 bases and J lost 0 bases. From germline, CDR1 is DFQATT and CDR2 SNEGSKA (reference sequence). The CDR3 DNA reads as TGCAGTGCCACGGGACAGCCCTCTGGAAACACCATATATTTT. This codes for CSATGQPSGNTIYF.

This chain connects TRBV9 to TRBJ2-3; D ambiguous. CDR3 size: 14 residues. Per the germline V gene, CDR1 is SGDLS and CDR2 is YYNGEE. V gave up 2 bases and J gave up 2 bases, with 9 bases separating them. The CDR3 here is CASSVWGNTDTQYF. The DNA of the CDR3 is TGTGCCAGCAGCGTTTGGGGTAACACAGATACGCAGTATTTT.

With respect to this clonotype: Possible read error: a much larger clone is one base away. This chain links TRBV20-1 with TRBJ2-3; D possibly matches TRBD1 or TRBD2 (5 bases each). Germline V gene data show CDR1 as DFQATT and CDR2 as SNEGSKA (reference sequence). This CDR3 has 16 amino acids. V lost 4 bases and J 2 bases, leaving 19 bases between the germline ends. The CDR3 spells CSAIATLGVNTDTQYF. CDR3 nucleotides: TGCAGTGCTATCGCCACATTGGGGGTGAACACAGATACGCAGTATTTT.

This clonotype was found many times. The chain is built from TRBV12-3 or TRBV12-4 and TRBJ2-5; D is uncertain. The CDR3 extends over 13 amino acids. V lost 2 bases to trimming and J lost 5 bases, with 9 bases between them. CDR3 sequence: CASSLSRFETQYF. CDR3 nucleotide sequence: TGTGCCAGCAGTTTATCCCGATTCGAGACCCAGTACTTC.

Many counts were recorded for this clonotype. CDR3 amino acids: CASRDTAYEQYF. The CDR3 coding sequence is TGTGCCAGTAGGGACACGGCCTACGAGCAGTACTTC. This chain joins TRBV2 and TRBJ2-7; perhaps TRBD1 as D (6 bases). Germline V CDR1 and CDR2: SNHLY, FYNNEI. The germline V and J ends were trimmed by 9 bases and 2 bases, with 11 bases remaining between them. The CDR3 loop spans 12 amino acids.

This chain uses TRBV5-1 with TRBJ2-3, with 11 positions matching TRBD2. CDR1 is SGHRS, CDR2 YFSETQ, per germline. V shed 2 bases and J 5 bases; nucleotides not matched to a gene: 7. CDR3 length: 16 amino acids. The CDR3 coding sequence is TGCGCCAGCAGCTTCCTACTAGCGGGGGAGGTAGATACGCAGTATTTT. This gives the protein CASSFLLAGEVDTQYF.